This T cell receptor (beta chain) came from a study of beta chain features in type 1 diabetes. All of the isolated RNA was reverse transcribed, so expressed TCRB transcripts were sequenced. Data came from immunoSEQ multiplex PCR; TCRdb stores just in-frame clones and leaves some out. The data hold about 320,000 clones, with roughly 15% observed a single time. This clone has just a few counts. This CDR3 spans 13 amino acids. From germline, CDR1 is MGHDK and CDR2 SYGVNS. Trimming removed 6 bases from V and 3 bases from J; junction bases left unmatched: 3. The clonotype was recovered from a man aged 30 to 45 in good health. The genes are TRBV25-1 and TRBJ2-7, with 9 bases matching TRBD1. Sequenced sample: central memory CD4+ T cells from blood. CDR3 region: CASSGTGFYEQYF. The CDR3 nucleotides read TGTGCCAGCAGCGGGACAGGGTTCTACGAGCAGTACTTC.